This T cell receptor (beta chain) was captured by sequencing in a study of OX40 agonist ivuxolimab in advanced cancers. Study context: Antecedent anti-PD-1, anti-PD-L1 or anti-CTLA-4 therapy was permissible, with roughly 36% having received some.

Between the trimmed V and J ends, which lost 0 bases and 6 bases, there was a span of 16 bases. Germline lookup yields CDR1 SGDLS and CDR2 YYNGEE. The CDR3 runs 16 residues. TCRdb's table, derived via immunoSEQ multiplex PCR, lists solely in-frame clones and lacks some. Among around 140,000 clones, 90% were seen once, and the ten largest hold approximately 0.99%. The table lists this clone with a few counts. This chain joins TRBV9 and TRBJ1-5, with D perhaps matching TRBD1 (5 bases). This TCR was sampled from an adult with an advanced solid tumor such as melanoma, head and neck, liver or kidney cancer. The source material was CD4+ or CD8+ T cells sorted from blood, sampled in a trial of the OX40 agonist ivuxolimab. The CDR3 DNA reads TGTGCCAGCAGCGTAGATAAGGGGATCCAAAGTCAGCCCCAGCATTTT. Its protein is CASSVDKGIQSQPQHF. The full variable domain, with the rest looked up from reference TRBV9 and TRBJ1-5, is DSGVTQTPKHLITATGQRVTLRCSPRSGDLSVYWYQQSLDQGLQFLIQYYNGEERAKGNILERFSAQQFPDLHSELNLSSLELGDSALYFCASSVDKGIQSQPQHFGDGTRLSIL.